This T cell receptor (beta chain) stems from a study of blood T cells in healthy people across ages. Study-wide findings and caveats: The unsorted PBMCs prevented any conclusive comparison of naive versus antigen-experienced cells. There was no known CMV status for donors, so expanded clonotype changes were possibly confounded.

Donors were systemically healthy Caucasian individuals from Russia aged roughly 6 to 100 years. Total RNA amounts of at least 6 micrograms were extracted per sample. V was clipped by 7 bases and J by 4 bases, with 17 bases between them. The CDR3 sequence is 15 residues long. Germline lookup yields CDR1 SGHTA and CDR2 FQGNSA. This clonotype was detected many times. The target antigen is unknown. Primers used in a second PCR of roughly 6 to 12 cycles were a sample-barcoded 5' primer and a J-beta primer mix. TCRdb re-analysed the 5' RACE reads in MiXCR, keeping a single row per CDR3 protein. In the table there are 630,000 or so distinct CDR3 sequences, around 31% of which are singletons.

The clonotype comes from a woman over 75 in good health. The V call is TRBV7-2, the J call TRBJ2-1, with D maybe TRBD2 (7 bases). The sample consisted of blood. The CDR3 here is CASTMSRGGYNEQFF. The DNA of the CDR3 is TGTGCCAGCACTATGAGTAGGGGGGGGTACAATGAGCAGTTCTTC.